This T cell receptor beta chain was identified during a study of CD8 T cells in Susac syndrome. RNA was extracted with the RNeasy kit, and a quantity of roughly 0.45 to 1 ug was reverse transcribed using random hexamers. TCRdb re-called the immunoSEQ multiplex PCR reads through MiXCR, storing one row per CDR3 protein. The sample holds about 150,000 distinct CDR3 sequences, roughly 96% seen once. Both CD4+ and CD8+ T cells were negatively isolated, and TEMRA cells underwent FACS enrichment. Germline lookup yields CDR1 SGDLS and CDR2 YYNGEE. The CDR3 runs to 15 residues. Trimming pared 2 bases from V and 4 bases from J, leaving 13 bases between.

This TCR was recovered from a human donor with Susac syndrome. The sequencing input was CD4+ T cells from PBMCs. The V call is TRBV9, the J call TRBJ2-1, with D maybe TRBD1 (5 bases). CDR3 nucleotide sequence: TGTGCCAGCAGCGTCTCGGCGGCAGGGTACAATGAGCAGTTCTTC. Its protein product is CASSVSAAGYNEQFF. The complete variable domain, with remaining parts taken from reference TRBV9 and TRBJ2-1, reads DSGVTQTPKHLITATGQRVTLRCSPRSGDLSVYWYQQSLDQGLQFLIQYYNGEERAKGNILERFSAQQFPDLHSELNLSSLELGDSALYFCASSVSAAGYNEQFFGPGTRLTVL.